Below, 23 T cell receptor beta chains from the same sample are listed, as sequenced in a study of CD8 T cells in Susac syndrome. Roughly 0.45 to 1 ug RNA was reverse transcribed with random hexamers. TCRdb reanalysed the immunoSEQ multiplex PCR reads using MiXCR and keeps one entry per CDR3 protein. Of under 200,000 distinct CDR3 sequences listed, 92% are singletons. Sequenced input: CD4+ T cells from PBMCs. Receptors originate from a human donor in good health.

The rearrangement links TRBV24-1 to TRBJ2-6; D gene uncertain. The ends were cut back, 1 base at V and 1 base at J, with 7 bases in the middle. CDR1 is KGHDR and CDR2 is SFDVKD in the germline V gene. The CDR3 consists of 16 residues. This CDR3 reads CATSDFSRSGANVLTF. CDR3 coding DNA: TGTGCCACCAGTGATTTTAGCAGGTCTGGGGCCAACGTCCTGACTTTC.

The count of this clonotype is one. This rearrangement joins TRBV5-1 to TRBJ2-5; D is perhaps TRBD1 (6 bases). Germline V gene lookup returns CDR1 SGHRS and CDR2 YFSETQ. The CDR3 loop spans 15 amino acids. V was trimmed by 4 bases and J by 1 base, leaving 14 bases between them. This CDR3 reads CASSEGSGAQETQYF. CDR3 nucleotides: TGCGCCAGCAGCGAGGGATCAGGGGCCCAAGAGACCCAGTACTTC.

On this clonotype itself: The junction shows a germline mismatch at one end, possibly a read error. The V call is TRBV29-1, the J call TRBJ1-4, with D maybe TRBD1 (6 bases). Looked up from germline, CDR1 is SQVTM and CDR2 is ANQGSEA. The length of the CDR3 is 14 residues. The CDR3 DNA is TGCAGCGCTGAAGGTGTTAGGGGGGAAGAAAAACTGTTTTTT. This translates into CSAEGVRGEEKLFF.

J is TRBJ2-3 and V is TRBV18, with D perhaps matching TRBD1 (5 bases). The CDR3 runs to 15 residues. Trimming left V 6 bases short and J 0 bases short, with 13 bases between. Germline V CDR1 and CDR2: KGHSH, LQKENI. In nucleotides, the CDR3 is TGTGCCAGCTCTCACGACAGCTCAAGCACAGATACGCAGTATTTT. Residues: CASSHDSSSTDTQYF.

The chain is built from TRBV10-3 and TRBJ1-5; TRBD1 aligns across 8 bases. The CDR3 runs 14 residues. Per germline, CDR1 ENHRY and CDR2 SYGVKD. The V gene end was trimmed by 4 bases and the J gene end by 6 bases; junction bases not matched to a gene: 5. The CDR3 DNA sequence: TGTGCCATCAGTGTGGGACAGGCGAGTCAGCCCCAGCATTTT. Translation gives CAISVGQASQPQHF.

This chain uses TRBV21-1 with TRBJ1-2; the table's TRBD1 call for D was not verified on the DNA. TRBV21-1 corresponds to a pseudogene. This CDR3 has 15 amino acids. CDR3 sequence (DNA): TGTGCCAGCAGCAAAGACATTCTGCCCCAGACTGGCTACACCTTC. Amino acids: CASSKDILPQTGYTF.

The chain combines TRBV2 with TRBJ2-7, with D tentatively TRBD1 or TRBD2 (5 bases each). Germline CDR1 is SNHLY and CDR2 is FYNNEI. CDR3 size: 12 residues. The V gene lost 4 bases and the J gene lost 7 bases, with 11 bases spanning the gap. The CDR3 is CASSGGTGEQYF. CDR3 nucleotide sequence: TGTGCCAGCAGTGGGGGGACCGGGGAGCAGTACTTC.

The V gene is TRBV20-1, the J gene TRBJ1-5; D is ambiguous. Germline V gives CDR1 DFQATT, CDR2 SNEGSKA (reference sequence). This CDR3 has 13 amino acids. V dropped 1 base and J dropped 6 bases, with 10 bases sitting between them. The CDR3 nucleotides read TGCAGTGCTAGAGGTGGGGTGGGTCAGCCCCAGCATTTT. The encoded protein is CSARGGVGQPQHF.

This chain joins TRBV3-1 and TRBJ2-5; no clear D. This CDR3 has 12 amino acids. Per germline, CDR1 LGHDT and CDR2 YNNKEL (reference sequence). V lost 0 bases to trimming and J lost 6 bases, with 5 bases between them. The CDR3 bases are TGTGCCAGCAGCCAAGATCGACAGACCCAGTACTTC. Residues: CASSQDRQTQYF.

The V and J genes are TRBV19 and TRBJ2-7; 8 bases agree with TRBD2. From germline, CDR1 is LNHDA and CDR2 SQIVND (reference sequence). This CDR3 spans 13 amino acids. Trimming cost V 4 bases and J 3 bases; bases outside gene matches: 2. The CDR3 DNA reads as TGTGCCAGTAGTAATGCGGGAGGCTACGAGCAGTACTTC. It is translated as CASSNAGGYEQYF.

This CDR3 reads CASSLLPGQIYEQYF. CDR3 in DNA: TGCGCCAGCAGCTTACTTCCGGGACAGATTTACGAGCAGTACTTC. The chain has TRBV5-1 and TRBJ2-7; TRBD1 agrees at 7 bases. V was clipped by 2 bases and J by 4 bases; unmatched bases: 9. The CDR3 totals 15 residues. CDR1 and CDR2 from the germline V gene are SGHRS and YFSETQ.

This chain uses TRBV16 with TRBJ2-5, with 7 bases matching TRBD1. The V gene end was trimmed by 2 bases and the J gene end by 2 bases; junction bases not matched to a gene: 2. Per the germline V gene, CDR1 is KGHSY and CDR2 is FQNENV. The CDR3 extends over 14 amino acids. The CDR3: CASSQGGQQETQYF. The CDR3 coding sequence is TGTGCCAGCAGCCAAGGGGGACAGCAAGAGACCCAGTACTTC. Complete variable domain (other parts from reference TRBV16 and TRBJ2-5): GEEVAQTPKHLVRGEGQKAKLYCAPIKGHSYVFWYQQVLKNEFKFLISFQNENVFDETGMPKERFSAKCLPNSPCSLEIQATKLEDSAVYFCASSQGGQQETQYFGPGTRLLVL.

This chain joins TRBV6-6 and TRBJ2-2, with TRBD1 identical over 9 bases. This CDR3 has 13 amino acids. Germline assignment: CDR1 MNHNY and CDR2 SVGAGI (reference sequence). The junction had 5 bases not matched to a gene; V was cut back by 10 bases and J by 5 bases. DNA for the CDR3: TGTGCCACCCGACAGGGGGGGACCGGGGAGCTGTTTTTT. Its protein product is CATRQGGTGELFF.

The chain joins TRBV5-5 to TRBJ2-7, with TRBD1 matching over 12 bases. Germline values: CDR1 SGHKS, CDR2 YYEKEE (reference sequence). V gave up 2 bases and J gave up 1 base; unmatched junction bases: 13. There are 19 residues in the CDR3. The CDR3: CASSFAPGTGGLGSYEQYF. In nucleotides, the CDR3 is TGTGCCAGCAGCTTTGCACCCGGGACAGGGGGCCTAGGGTCCTACGAGCAGTACTTC.

The V and J genes are TRBV13 and TRBJ2-4, with TRBD2 matching 8 bases. V shed 4 bases and J 4 bases; nucleotides not matched to a gene: 15. The CDR3 consists of 18 residues. The germline V gene encodes CDR1 PRHDT and CDR2 FYEKMQ (reference sequence). As DNA, the CDR3 is TGTGCCAGCAGCTCACTCCGGGGACTAGGGTCCTTAAAAAACATTCAGTACTTC. Protein: CASSSLRGLGSLKNIQYF. Supplemented by reference TRBV13 and TRBJ2-4, the full variable domain reads AAGVIQSPRHLIKEKRETATLKCYPIPRHDTVYWYQQGPGQDPQFLISFYEKMQSDKGSIPDRFSAQQFSDYHSELNMSSLELGDSALYFCASSSLRGLGSLKNIQYFGAGTRLSVL.

V is TRBV6-2 or TRBV6-3 and J is TRBJ2-1, with 8 positions matching TRBD1. Losses at the gene ends were 5 bases for V and 8 bases for J; bases not matched to a gene: 14. This CDR3 region has 16 residues. Germline values: CDR1 MNHEY, CDR2 SVGEGT. Here the CDR3 DNA reads TGTGCCAGCAGTACCCCGGCAGGGGGCAGGGGCTATGAGCAGTTCTTC. It encodes CASSTPAGGRGYEQFF.

The chain couples TRBV19 to TRBJ2-5; D is possibly TRBD1 (5 bases). Per germline, CDR1 LNHDA and CDR2 SQIVND (reference sequence). The CDR3 has 14 residues. V lost 1 base and J lost 5, with 11 bases in between. CDR3: CASSIGGTAETQYF. CDR3 in DNA: TGTGCCAGTAGTATAGGGGGCACCGCTGAGACCCAGTACTTC.

The V and J genes are TRBV20-1 and TRBJ1-3; D possibly corresponds to TRBD1 (6 bases). Looked up from germline, CDR1 is DFQATT and CDR2 is SNEGSKA (reference sequence). Trimming took off 5 bases at V and 2 bases at J, with 13 bases between the two ends. CDR3 size: 14 residues. This chain's CDR3 is CSALRGETGNTIYF. For the CDR3, the DNA is TGCAGTGCTCTGAGGGGGGAAACTGGAAACACCATATATTTT.

This clonotype showed up just a few times. This chain joins TRBV6-2 or TRBV6-3 and TRBJ2-7; D is possibly TRBD2 (5 bases). Germline CDR1 is MNHEY and CDR2 is SVGEGT. The CDR3 is 14 amino acids. Trimming pared 0 bases from V and 6 bases from J, leaving 12 bases between. CDR3 amino acids: CASSYSSLAREQYF. The CDR3 nucleotides read TGTGCCAGCAGTTACTCGTCCCTAGCCCGCGAGCAGTACTTC.

The chain employs TRBV5-5 and TRBJ1-2, with D unresolved. The V and J ends lost 4 bases and 8 bases respectively, with 15 bases between them. The V gene's germline CDR1 is SGHKS and CDR2 YYEKEE (reference sequence). The CDR3 is 13 residues long. CDR3: CASSPRLRVGYTF. The CDR3 nucleotides read TGTGCCAGCAGCCCCCGTTTGAGGGTCGGCTACACCTTC.

The chain joins TRBV5-4 to TRBJ2-2, with 9 bases lining up with TRBD1. CDR3 length: 16 amino acids. Germline CDR1 SGHNT, CDR2 YYREEE (reference sequence). With V trimmed by 6 bases and J by 4 bases, 10 bases remained unmatched. This CDR3 reads CASKSPTGGSTGELFF. The CDR3 nucleotides are TGTGCCAGCAAGTCCCCGACAGGGGGTAGCACCGGGGAGCTGTTTTTT.

There are a few counts of this clonotype. At one end, the junction sequence differs from germline, possibly due to a read error. This sequence joins TRBV7-7 and TRBJ2-1; D call uncertain. Germline CDR1 reads SSHAT; CDR2 reads FNYEAQ (reference sequence). The CDR3 is made up of 13 amino acids. CDR3 in amino acids: CASSLGQNNEQFF. CDR3 DNA sequence: TGTGCTAGCAGCTTAGGGCAGAACAATGAGCAGTTCTTC.

CDR3 nucleotide sequence: TGCAGCGTTGTGGGGGGGCATCGAGAGACCCAGTACTTC. It is translated as CSVVGGHRETQYF. The chain has TRBV29-1 and TRBJ2-5; D is perhaps TRBD2 (7 bases). The CDR3 totals 13 residues. V was pared by 4 bases and J by 4 bases, with 13 bases between. Germline V gene lookup returns CDR1 SQVTM and CDR2 ANQGSEA.